The clone carrying this T cell receptor beta chain appeared a single time. Its target is unknown. Profiled with immunoSEQ multiplex PCR; TCRdb holds only in-frame clones, not every one. The sample contains 30,000 to 40,000 clones, approximately 95% of which appear only once. This entry comes from a study of cytomegalovirus exposure and HLA in healthy donors. Study conclusions and caveats: Overall, roughly 170 TCR beta chains were annotated as cytomegalovirus-associated. A few chains linked to CMV were shown in vitro to be specific for CMV antigens.

The sequence derives from a man between 18 and 29 years old in good health and CMV-seronegative. Sequencing was done on a sample of PBMCs.

CDR3 in amino acids: CASSFPSGRALDTQYF. As DNA, the CDR3 is TGTGCCAGCAGCTTTCCTAGCGGGAGGGCCTTAGATACGCAGTATTTT. This chain connects TRBV5-4 to TRBJ2-3; 12 nucleotides agree with TRBD2. From germline, CDR1 is SGHNT and CDR2 YYREEE (reference sequence). V was pared by 2 bases and J by 5 bases, with 6 bases of the junction left unmatched. The CDR3 totals 16 residues.